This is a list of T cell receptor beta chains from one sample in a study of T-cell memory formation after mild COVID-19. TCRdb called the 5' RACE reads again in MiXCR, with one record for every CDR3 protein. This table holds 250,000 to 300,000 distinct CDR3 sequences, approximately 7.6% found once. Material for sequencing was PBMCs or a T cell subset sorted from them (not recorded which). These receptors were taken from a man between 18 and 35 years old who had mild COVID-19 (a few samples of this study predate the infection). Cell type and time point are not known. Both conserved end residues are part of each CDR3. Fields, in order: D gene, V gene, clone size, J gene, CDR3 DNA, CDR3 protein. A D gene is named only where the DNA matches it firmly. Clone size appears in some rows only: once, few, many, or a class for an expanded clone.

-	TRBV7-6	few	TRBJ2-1	TGTGCCAGCAGCTTAAGCGTGGACTCCTACAATGAGCAGTTCTTC	CASSLSVDSYNEQFF
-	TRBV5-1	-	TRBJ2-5	TGCGCCAGCAGCTTGGAGATCGAGACCCAGTACTTC	CASSLEIETQYF
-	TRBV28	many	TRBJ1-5	TGTGCCAGCAGTTTAGGGGGGAGCAATCAGCCCCAGCATTTT	CASSLGGSNQPQHF
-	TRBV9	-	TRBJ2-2	TGTGCCAGCACCCCACTCTCGGGCACCGGGGAGCTGTTTTTT	CASTPLSGTGELFF
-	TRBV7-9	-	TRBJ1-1	TGTGCCAGCGGCGCGGCGGGGCCGGCTGAAGCTTTCTTT	CASGAAGPAEAFF
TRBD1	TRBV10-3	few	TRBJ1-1	TGTGCCATCAGTGGTACACAGGGGTTTAAAGCTTTCTTT	CAISGTQGFKAFF
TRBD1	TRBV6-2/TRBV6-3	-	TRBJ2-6	TGTGCCAGCAGTACAGACCAGGGGGCGAGGGGGGCCAACGTCCTGACTTTC	CASSTDQGARGANVLTF
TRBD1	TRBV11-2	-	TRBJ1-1	TGTGCCAGCATCAACACAGGGGGCTATGAAGCTTTCTTT	CASINTGGYEAFF
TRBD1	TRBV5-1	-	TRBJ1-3	TGCGCCAGCAGCGTGGGACAGGCGGCCGGAAACACCATATATTTT	CASSVGQAAGNTIYF
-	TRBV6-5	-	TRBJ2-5	TGTGCCAGCAGTTCTAGCAAAAGGGGGGGGACCCAGTACTTC	CASSSSKRGGTQYF
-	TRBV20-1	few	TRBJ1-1	TGCAGTGCTAGAGATCCCAGGGGCTCTTGGAACACTGAAGCTTTCTTT	CSARDPRGSWNTEAFF
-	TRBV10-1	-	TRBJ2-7	TGCGCCAGCAGTGGACCAGGGGGGGTGAGCGAGCAGTACTTC	CASSGPGGVSEQYF